The next 20 T cell receptor beta chains were all read from a single sample in a study of shared clonotypes between healthy human individuals. Assay used: immunoSEQ multiplex PCR; TCRdb lists only in-frame clones, some missing. The sample lists fewer than 600,000 clones; 60% to 85% were seen once. The specimen was PBMCs. The receptor source for this set is a middle-aged woman in good health. Some clones in this sample may be carry-over from other donors' samples.

This chain connects TRBV4-1 to TRBJ2-4, with a weak D call TRBD1 (5 bases). The germline V and J ends were trimmed by 1 base and 0 bases, with 13 bases remaining between them. This CDR3 region has 17 residues. In germline, CDR1 is MGHRA, CDR2 YSYEKL. The CDR3 spells CASSQVLGHLAKNIQYF. CDR3 sequence (DNA): TGCGCCAGCAGCCAAGTACTTGGACATCTAGCCAAAAACATTCAGTACTTC.

The V and J genes are TRBV2 and TRBJ2-7, with D maybe TRBD2 (5 bases). Per germline, CDR1 SNHLY and CDR2 FYNNEI. This CDR3 is 15 amino acids long. Trimming left V 3 bases short and J 4 bases short, with 16 bases between. CDR3 protein: CASSEESGYNYEQYF. CDR3 nucleotide sequence: TGTGCCAGCAGTGAGGAGAGCGGTTACAATTACGAGCAGTACTTC.

The chain couples TRBV30 to TRBJ2-7; the D gene is possibly TRBD2 (5 bases). Trimming left V 0 bases short and J 2 bases short, with 14 bases between. From germline, CDR1 is GTSNPN and CDR2 SVGIG (reference sequence). The CDR3 covers 15 residues. CDR3 sequence reads: CAWSVLPGYTYEQYF. The CDR3, as DNA: TGTGCCTGGAGTGTCTTGCCGGGATACACCTACGAGCAGTACTTC.

This clone appeared a few times. The J gene is TRBJ2-7, the V gene TRBV27; TRBD1 aligns across 7 bases. CDR3 length equals 13 residues. The germline CDR1 and CDR2 sequences are MNHEY and SMNVEV (reference sequence). The V segment lost 8 bases and the J segment 7 bases; nucleotides outside the gene matches: 11. The CDR3 DNA is TGTGCCAGCCGATTCACCGGGACAGTTGAGCAGTACTTC. Encoded protein: CASRFTGTVEQYF.

V is TRBV9 and J is TRBJ2-2; 8 nucleotides align to TRBD2. The trim removed 4 bases at V and 7 bases at J, leaving 15 bases unmatched. The germline gives CDR1 SGDLS, CDR2 YYNGEE. The CDR3 spans 17 residues. The CDR3 nucleotides read TGTGCCAGCAGCCCCCGATGGCGGGAGGTTGAAGGCGGGGAGCTGTTTTTT. Encoded protein: CASSPRWREVEGGELFF. Full variable domain (missing parts from reference TRBV9 and TRBJ2-2): DSGVTQTPKHLITATGQRVTLRCSPRSGDLSVYWYQQSLDQGLQFLIQYYNGEERAKGNILERFSAQQFPDLHSELNLSSLELGDSALYFCASSPRWREVEGGELFFGEGSRLTVL.

This chain joins TRBV2 and TRBJ1-2; possibly TRBD1 for D (5 bases). This CDR3 is built from 11 residues. CDR1 and CDR2 from the germline V gene are SNHLY and FYNNEI. The V gene lost 11 bases and the J gene lost 4 bases, with 11 bases spanning the gap. CDR3 loop: CALGRGYGYTF. CDR3 DNA: TGTGCCCTCGGGAGGGGCTATGGCTACACCTTC. Filled out from reference TRBV2 and TRBJ1-2, the complete variable domain reads EPEVTQTPSHQVTQMGQEVILRCVPISNHLYFYWYRQILGQKVEFLVSFYNNEISEKSEIFDDQFSVERPDGSNFTLKIRSTKLEDSAMYFCALGRGYGYTFGSGTRLTVV.

The V call is TRBV6-6, the J call TRBJ2-7; TRBD1 aligns across 7 bases. This CDR3 spans 16 amino acids. Germline CDR1 reads MNHNY; CDR2 reads SVGAGI (reference sequence). Trimming cost V 8 bases and J 1 base; bases outside gene matches: 14. The CDR3 nucleotides are TGTGCCAGCGGAAATCATTTGGACAGGTCGTCCTACGAGCAGTACTTC. Protein: CASGNHLDRSSYEQYF.

This chain joins TRBV27 and TRBJ2-7, with 8 bases matching TRBD2. With V trimmed by 2 bases and J by 1 base, 1 base remained unmatched. The CDR3 length is 14 residues. Germline CDR1 reads MNHEY; CDR2 reads SMNVEV (reference sequence). CDR3: CASSLQRESYEQYF. In DNA form, the CDR3 reads TGTGCCAGCAGTTTACAGCGGGAGTCCTACGAGCAGTACTTC.

This chain joins TRBV5-4 and TRBJ2-2, with a tentative D call TRBD1 (5 bases). The CDR3 sequence is 15 residues long. V was shortened by 1 base and J by 0 bases, with 7 bases between the two germline ends. Germline-derived CDR1 and CDR2 are SGHNT and YYREEE (reference sequence). The CDR3 is CASSLRTTNTGELFF. The CDR3 DNA reads TGTGCCAGCAGCTTGAGGACAACGAACACCGGGGAGCTGTTTTTT.

This clone was seen only once. V gene TRBV28 combines with J gene TRBJ1-2; 10 nucleotides align to TRBD1. V lost 6 bases, J lost 4 bases, and 5 bases stayed unmatched. The CDR3 consists of 14 residues. Germline-derived CDR1 and CDR2 are MDHEN and SYDVKM. CDR3 sequence reads: CASRAGTGVYGYTF. As DNA, the CDR3 is TGTGCCAGCAGGGCCGGGACAGGGGTCTATGGCTACACCTTC.

The sample holds a few counts of this clone. This chain links TRBV4-3 with TRBJ2-7; D is unresolved. Trimming pared 1 base from V and 0 bases from J, leaving 7 bases between. The length of the CDR3 is 14 residues. Germline V gene lookup returns CDR1 LGHNA and CDR2 YSLEER. CDR3 protein: CASSQVINSYEQYF. The CDR3 bases are TGCGCCAGCAGCCAAGTGATCAACTCCTACGAGCAGTACTTC.

The chain links TRBV28 to TRBJ2-7, with a weak D call TRBD2 (5 bases). V was cut by 6 bases and J by 2 bases, with 8 bases left in between. Germline V gives CDR1 MDHEN, CDR2 SYDVKM. The CDR3 covers 12 residues. CDR3 sequence (DNA): TGTGCCAGCAGGGGAGCTACCTACGAGCAGTACTTC. Translation: CASRGATYEQYF. The full variable domain, in which reference TRBV28 and TRBJ2-7 provide the parts outside the CDR3, is DVKVTQSSRYLVKRTGEKVFLECVQDMDHENMFWYRQDPGLGLRLIYFSYDVKMKEKGDIPEGYSVSREKKERFSLILESASTNQTSMYLCASRGATYEQYFGPGTRLTVT.

The chain recombines TRBV19 with TRBJ2-7, with a weak D call TRBD1 (6 bases). The CDR3 consists of 13 residues. Germline V lookup: CDR1 LNHDA, CDR2 SQIVND (reference sequence). V was cut by 3 bases and J by 7 bases, with 13 bases left in between. CDR3: CASSIFGQTEQYF. Written as DNA, the CDR3 is TGTGCCAGTAGTATCTTTGGACAGACTGAGCAGTACTTC. Supplemented by reference TRBV19 and TRBJ2-7, the full variable domain reads DGGITQSPKYLFRKEGQNVTLSCEQNLNHDAMYWYRQDPGQGLRLIYYSQIVNDFQKGDIAEGYSVSREKKESFPLTVTSAQKNPTAFYLCASSIFGQTEQYFGPGTRLTVT.

The chain carries TRBV2 and TRBJ2-5, with a possible D match to TRBD2 (5 bases). V was shortened by 5 bases and J by 1 base, with 8 bases between the two germline ends. The germline gives CDR1 SNHLY, CDR2 FYNNEI. There are 13 residues in the CDR3. CDR3: CASSKEGQETQYF. CDR3 bases: TGTGCCAGCAGTAAAGAGGGCCAAGAGACCCAGTACTTC.

This clone has a handful of counts. This chain links TRBV7-2 with TRBJ2-2, with TRBD1 matching 9 bases. With 5 bases clipped from V and 6 bases from J, the junction kept 4 bases outside the gene matches. The CDR3 totals 14 residues. Per the germline V gene, CDR1 is SGHTA and CDR2 is FQGNSA. CDR3 DNA: TGTGCCAGCAGCCGGGACAGGGAGGCCGGGGAGCTGTTTTTT. This gives the protein CASSRDREAGELFF.

In this sample, this clone turned up a few times. V is TRBV30 and J is TRBJ1-1, with D perhaps TRBD1 (5 bases). Deletions cut 0 bases from V and 6 bases from J, with 11 bases between. Per germline, CDR1 GTSNPN and CDR2 SVGIG (reference sequence). This CDR3 has 13 residues. Written as DNA, the CDR3 is TGTGCCTGGAGTGTCGGCAGGGCCGCTGAAGCTTTCTTT. Translated: CAWSVGRAAEAFF.

The gene calls are TRBV11-2 and TRBJ2-5; D remains unclear. V was cut by 1 base and J by 3 bases, with 9 bases left in between. CDR1 and CDR2 (germline): SGHAT, FQNNGV. The CDR3 loop spans 14 amino acids. In nucleotides, the CDR3 is TGTGCCAGCAGCTTAGGAACAGAAGAAGAGACCCAGTACTTC. Translated, it gives CASSLGTEEETQYF.

The chain is built from TRBV29-1 and TRBJ1-1; the D is unclear. V gave up 1 base and J gave up 3 bases, with 9 bases separating them. This CDR3 contains 13 residues. Germline CDR1 is SQVTM and CDR2 is ANQGSEA. The CDR3 DNA reads as TGCAGCGTTGAAGTGGGTTGGGACACTGAAGCTTTCTTT. It is translated as CSVEVGWDTEAFF. Full variable domain (remainder filled in from reference TRBV29-1 and TRBJ1-1): SAVISQKPSRDICQRGTSLTIQCQVDSQVTMMFWYRQQPGQSLTLIATANQGSEATYESGFVIDKFPISRPNLTFSTLTVSNMSPEDSSIYLCSVEVGWDTEAFFGQGTRLTVV.

Turning to this clone: At one boundary the junction diverges from the germline segment, which might be a read error. The DNA for the CDR3 is TGTGCTAGCAGCTTGGGGACAGGGGACACCGGGGAGCTGTTTTTT. Its protein product is CASSLGTGDTGELFF. The V call is TRBV7-7, the J call TRBJ2-2; 10 bases fit TRBD1. The germline gives CDR1 SSHAT, CDR2 FNYEAQ (reference sequence). The CDR3 loop spans 15 amino acids.

This chain links TRBV6-5 with TRBJ1-1; 10 nucleotides align to TRBD1. The germline V gene has CDR1 MNHEY and CDR2 SVGAGI. With V trimmed by 2 bases and J by 3 bases, 6 bases remained unmatched. The CDR3 is made up of 16 amino acids. The chain's CDR3 is CASSYTPDRGYTEAFF. The CDR3 bases are TGTGCCAGCAGTTACACTCCGGACAGGGGGTACACTGAAGCTTTCTTT.